This passage covers 19 T cell receptor beta chains from one sample sequenced in a study of blood T cell repertoires in COVID-19. The protocol was immunoSEQ multiplex PCR, while the TCRdb copy is restricted to in-frame clones and leaves out a portion. The sample lists 250,000 to 300,000 clones; less than 85% were seen once. Sequencing was carried out using peripheral blood. Receptors originate from a man in his 60s who had recovered from COVID-19.

This clone is a singleton in its sample. The rearrangement uses TRBV5-6 and TRBJ1-4; no definite D call. The CDR3 has 13 amino acids. The germline V and J ends were trimmed by 5 bases and 6 bases, with 11 bases remaining between them. Germline V gene lookup returns CDR1 SGHDT and CDR2 YYEEEE. This chain's CDR3 is CASSGPVHEKLFF. The DNA for the CDR3 is TGTGCCAGCAGTGGCCCCGTACATGAAAAACTGTTTTTT.

This chain joins TRBV2 and TRBJ1-5; D uncertain. The CDR3 contains 14 residues. Germline V lookup: CDR1 SNHLY, CDR2 FYNNEI. Between the trimmed V and J ends, which lost 6 bases and 2 bases, there was a span of 11 bases. CDR3 sequence: CASSNPDRNQPQHF. The CDR3 region has the DNA TGTGCCAGCAGCAACCCAGATCGCAATCAGCCCCAGCATTTT.

The chain is built from TRBV6-6 and TRBJ2-1; weak D call: TRBD2 (5 bases). Trimming took off 10 bases at V and 6 bases at J, with 10 bases between the two ends. Germline values: CDR1 MNHNY, CDR2 SVGAGI (reference sequence). The CDR3 totals 11 residues. CDR3 residues: CATLEANEQFF. In DNA, the CDR3 is TGTGCCACCCTGGAGGCCAATGAGCAGTTCTTC.

The chain employs TRBV5-8 and TRBJ2-5; 9 bases are shared with TRBD1. Trimming took 4 bases from V and 4 from J; bases not matched to a gene: 11. CDR3 length equals 16 residues. Germline V gene sequence: CDR1 SGHTS, CDR2 YDEGEE. CDR3 residues: CASSQRIGTGRETQYF. The CDR3 nucleotides read TGTGCCAGCAGCCAACGGATCGGGACAGGGCGAGAGACCCAGTACTTC.

This clone was recorded once. The chain combines TRBV7-6 with TRBJ2-3, with 7 bases fitting TRBD2. Germline V gene lookup returns CDR1 SGHVS and CDR2 FNYEAQ. The ends lost 5 bases at V and 1 base at J; junction bases unmatched: 15. There are 18 residues in the CDR3. The CDR3: CASSPLAGVSSGTDTQYF. In DNA form, the CDR3 reads TGTGCCAGCAGCCCATTAGCGGGTGTTTCCTCGGGCACAGATACGCAGTATTTT.

In this sample, this clone turned up a few times. The J gene is TRBJ1-1, the V gene TRBV7-9; D gene ambiguous. Deletions cut 1 base from V and 3 bases from J, with 9 bases between. Germline loops: CDR1 SEHNR, CDR2 FQNEAQ (reference sequence). The CDR3 totals 14 residues. CDR3 protein: CASSLDPGYTEAFF. The DNA of the CDR3 is TGTGCCAGCAGCTTAGATCCGGGTTACACTGAAGCTTTCTTT.

This chain links TRBV3-1 (or the pseudogene TRBV3-2) with TRBJ1-4; no definite D call. Trimming left V 4 bases short and J 8 bases short, with 11 bases between. The CDR3 extends over 13 amino acids. Per the germline V gene, CDR1 is LGHDT and CDR2 is YNNKEL (reference sequence). The CDR3 nucleotides are TGTGCCAGCAGCCCCCCGGGGTACGAAAAACTGTTTTTT. Translated: CASSPPGYEKLFF.

This sequence joins TRBV27 and TRBJ2-3, with a tentative D call TRBD2 (7 bases). The CDR3 is made up of 15 amino acids. Germline V gene sequence: CDR1 MNHEY, CDR2 SMNVEV (reference sequence). V lost 7 bases, J lost 4 bases, and 18 bases lay in between. The CDR3: CASKLGGPPSDTQYF. The CDR3 DNA sequence: TGTGCCAGCAAGTTGGGGGGGCCACCCTCAGATACGCAGTATTTT.

V gene TRBV10-3 combines with J gene TRBJ2-5, with D hard to call. The CDR3 length is 11 residues. Trimming took off 5 bases at V and 13 bases at J, with 14 bases between the two ends. Germline values: CDR1 ENHRY, CDR2 SYGVKD. The CDR3 DNA reads TGTGCCATCAGTTGGAAGCGCGATGGGTACTTC. As protein: CAISWKRDGYF.

The V and J genes are TRBV5-1 and TRBJ2-7, with D unclear. Germline V gene data show CDR1 as SGHRS and CDR2 as YFSETQ. Trimming removed 0 bases at V and 4 bases at J, with 8 bases between. CDR3 size: 13 residues. The DNA for the CDR3 is TGCGCCAGCAGCTTGGTTTCCTCGTACGAGCAGTACTTC. Protein: CASSLVSSYEQYF.

This rearrangement joins TRBV19 to TRBJ2-1; a weak D match, TRBD1 (5 bases). The germline V gene has CDR1 LNHDA and CDR2 SQIVND (reference sequence). The CDR3 sequence is 16 residues long. Trimming removed 10 bases from V and 10 bases from J, with 29 bases in between. This CDR3 is CATKDLIRARWGEQFF. CDR3 nucleotides: TGTGCCACAAAGGATCTGATCCGGGCCAGATGGGGCGAGCAGTTCTTC.

This clone appeared a single time. The chain joins TRBV7-2 to TRBJ2-1; 10 nucleotides match TRBD2. V dropped 1 base and J dropped 0; count of bases not matched to a gene: 9. The V gene's germline CDR1 is SGHTA and CDR2 FQGNSA. This CDR3 has 19 amino acids. CDR3 sequence: CASSLGATSGMSSYNEQFF. The CDR3, as DNA: TGTGCCAGCAGCTTAGGGGCTACTAGCGGGATGAGCTCCTACAATGAGCAGTTCTTC.

This rearrangement joins TRBV5-1 to TRBJ2-2, with 10 bases identical to TRBD2. Germline CDR1 SGHRS, CDR2 YFSETQ. The CDR3 is 16 amino acids. The trim removed 4 bases at V and 1 base at J, leaving 4 bases unmatched. The DNA of the CDR3 is TGCGCCAGCAGCACCAGCGGGAGGGGGAACACCGGGGAGCTGTTTTTT. Protein sequence: CASSTSGRGNTGELFF.

J is TRBJ1-5 and V is TRBV11-2; a possible D gene is TRBD1 (5 bases). Per germline, CDR1 SGHAT and CDR2 FQNNGV. Trimming stripped 1 base from V and 4 bases from J, with 11 bases between. This CDR3 region has 15 residues. CDR3 nucleotides: TGTGCCAGCAGCTTAGGTTGGGGCGCAAATCAGCCCCAGCATTTT. Amino acid sequence: CASSLGWGANQPQHF.

This clone occurred once. The gene calls are TRBV6-5 and TRBJ1-1; D is unresolved. The V gene's germline CDR1 is MNHEY and CDR2 SVGAGI. The V end lost 6 bases, the J end lost 4 bases, and 15 bases lay between the germline ends. The CDR3 has 14 amino acids. The CDR3 DNA reads as TGTGCCAGCAGCCTGGGAGGGTTGACCACTGAAGCTTTCTTT. It is translated as CASSLGGLTTEAFF.

The V call is TRBV19, the J call TRBJ2-5, with 9 bases aligning to TRBD1. This CDR3 spans 15 amino acids. J was trimmed by 5 bases and V by 4 bases; bases with no gene match: 8. Germline V gene sequence: CDR1 LNHDA, CDR2 SQIVND (reference sequence). CDR3 sequence reads: CASSRGDRVIETQYF. CDR3 coding DNA: TGTGCCAGTAGTAGGGGGGACAGGGTGATTGAGACCCAGTACTTC. The complete variable domain, with remaining parts taken from reference TRBV19 and TRBJ2-5, reads DGGITQSPKYLFRKEGQNVTLSCEQNLNHDAMYWYRQDPGQGLRLIYYSQIVNDFQKGDIAEGYSVSREKKESFPLTVTSAQKNPTAFYLCASSRGDRVIETQYFGPGTRLLVL.

This clone was observed a few times. The gene calls are TRBV6-1 and TRBJ2-4; TRBD1 matches 8 bases. The germline CDR1 and CDR2 sequences are MNHNS and SASEGT. V shed 1 base and J 4 bases; nucleotides not matched to a gene: 6. CDR3 length: 16 residues. The CDR3 DNA follows: TGTGCCAGCAGTGAAGGGACAGGGTTTTATAAAAACATTCAGTACTTC. Amino acid sequence: CASSEGTGFYKNIQYF.

CDR3: CAWERYTDTQYF. CDR3 DNA sequence: TGTGCCTGGGAGAGATACACAGATACGCAGTATTTT. This chain connects TRBV30 to TRBJ2-3; D not resolved. V lost 5 bases and J 2 bases, leaving 8 bases between the germline ends. The CDR3 length is 12 residues. CDR1 is GTSNPN, CDR2 SVGIG, per germline (reference sequence).

This chain joins TRBV30 and TRBJ1-1; D uncertain. Deletions cut 6 bases from V and 1 base from J, with 12 bases between. The CDR3 contains 13 residues. The germline gives CDR1 GTSNPN, CDR2 SVGIG (reference sequence). CDR3 nucleotide sequence: TGTGCCTGTACCGGGAGGAGGAACACTGAAGCTTTCTTT. Amino acid sequence: CACTGRRNTEAFF.